This TCR beta chain was profiled in a study of somatic mutations in cytotoxic T cells in rheumatoid arthritis. Germline CDR1 reads MNHNY; CDR2 reads SVGAGI (reference sequence). The CDR3 runs to 12 residues. Trimming cost V 4 bases and J 11 bases, with 12 bases left between them. The assay was immunoSEQ multiplex PCR, and TCRdb's table has in-frame clones only and misses some. The sample includes about 20,000 clones, around 85% of them seen just once. The chain has TRBV6-6 and TRBJ1-5, with D hard to call. The origin of this receptor is a woman between 40 and 50 years old with rheumatoid arthritis. Input material: CD8+ T cells sorted from blood. The CDR3 spells CASSSPDMSQHF. The CDR3 DNA follows: TGTGCCAGCAGTTCCCCCGACATGTCCCAGCATTTT.